This entry lists 19 T cell receptor beta chains sequenced from one sample in a study of early T cells in non-severe SARS-CoV-2 infection. TCRdb passed the 5' RACE reads through MiXCR, listing each CDR3 protein once. This table holds tens of thousands of distinct CDR3 sequences, 11% found once. The source material was whole blood. These receptors all come from an adult who was a healthcare worker with PCR-confirmed SARS-CoV-2 infection or an uninfected control (not recorded which).

This clonotype has more than one count but fewer than ten. The CDR3 nucleotides are TGTGCCAGCAGCCCAGATTGGGGATTGCAGCCCCAGCATTTT. Protein product: CASSPDWGLQPQHF. V is TRBV7-2 and J is TRBJ1-5; D is ambiguous. Germline CDR1 and CDR2: SGHTA and FQGNSA. V dropped 5 bases and J dropped 7 bases, with 15 bases sitting between them. The CDR3 covers 14 residues. Together with reference TRBV7-2 and TRBJ1-5, the CDR3 gives the full variable domain: GAGVSQSPSNKVTEKGKDVELRCDPISGHTALYWYRQSLGQGLEFLIYFQGNSAPDKSGLPSDRFSAERTGGSVSTLTIQRTQQEDSAVYLCASSPDWGLQPQHFGDGTRLSIL.

This chain uses TRBV2 with TRBJ2-2, with 8 bases aligning to TRBD1. J was trimmed by 1 base and V by 6 bases; bases with no gene match: 4. Germline values: CDR1 SNHLY, CDR2 FYNNEI. The CDR3 sequence is 15 residues long. For the CDR3, the DNA is TGTGCCAGCAGCGCGGACAGGGTGAACACCGGGGAGCTGTTTTTT. Residues: CASSADRVNTGELFF.

This clonotype was counted only a few times. The chain couples TRBV11-2 to TRBJ2-3; TRBD2 might be the D (6 bases). This CDR3 is 12 amino acids long. V shed 1 base and J shed 11 bases, with 10 bases lying between them. Germline CDR1 and CDR2: SGHAT and FQNNGV. DNA of the CDR3: TGTGCCAGCAGCTTAGCCGGGGGTGGGCAGTATTTT. It is translated as CASSLAGGGQYF.

This clonotype was observed a handful of times. The chain combines TRBV6-2 or TRBV6-3 with TRBJ2-7, with TRBD2 as a possible D gene (5 bases). Germline V gene lookup returns CDR1 MNHEY and CDR2 SVGEGT. Between the trimmed V and J ends, which lost 5 bases and 4 bases, there was a span of 12 bases. This CDR3 is 13 amino acids long. CDR3 residues: CASSPHSGYEQYF. For the CDR3, the DNA is TGTGCCAGCAGTCCCCACTCGGGATACGAGCAGTACTTC.

This clonotype was picked up many times. The V call is TRBV20-1, the J call TRBJ2-7; D is unresolved. This CDR3 is built from 13 residues. CDR1 is DFQATT and CDR2 is SNEGSKA in the germline V gene (reference sequence). Trimming removed 0 bases from V and 1 base from J, with 7 bases in between. The chain's CDR3 is CSARDGVSYEQYF. Written as DNA, the CDR3 is TGCAGTGCTAGAGATGGGGTTTCCTACGAGCAGTACTTC.

The chain carries TRBV7-6 and TRBJ2-5, with D possibly matching TRBD2 (6 bases). This CDR3 contains 15 residues. From germline, CDR1 is SGHVS and CDR2 FNYEAQ. The V end was cut by 2 bases, the J end by 3 bases, with 13 bases between. DNA of the CDR3: TGTGCCAGCAGCTTAATCGCTAGCGAGGAAGAGACCCAGTACTTC. Translating gives CASSLIASEEETQYF.

The V gene is TRBV5-4, the J gene TRBJ2-3, with no clear D. CDR1 and CDR2 (germline): SGHNT, YYREEE (reference sequence). The CDR3 runs to 15 residues. V shed 5 bases and J shed 0 bases, with 13 bases lying between them. The CDR3 DNA reads TGTGCCAGCAGTTCTTCCGGACCTAGCACAGATACGCAGTATTTT. It is translated as CASSSSGPSTDTQYF.

This clonotype was found many times. The V gene is TRBV5-1, the J gene TRBJ2-5; D might be TRBD1 or TRBD2, each matching 5 bases. Per germline, CDR1 SGHRS and CDR2 YFSETQ. V lost 3 bases to trimming and J lost 3 bases, with 12 bases between them. The CDR3 contains 14 residues. CDR3 loop: CASSSPGTKETQYF. The DNA for the CDR3 is TGCGCCAGCAGCTCTCCCGGGACGAAAGAGACCCAGTACTTC.

This clonotype was counted a few times. The rearrangement links TRBV20-1 to TRBJ1-5; D unresolved. V was pared by 4 bases and J by 2 bases, with 18 bases between. Germline V lookup: CDR1 DFQATT, CDR2 SNEGSKA (reference sequence). CDR3 length: 16 amino acids. CDR3 sequence reads: CSAIPLVERGNQPQHF. CDR3 coding DNA: TGCAGTGCTATCCCCCTAGTAGAAAGGGGCAATCAGCCCCAGCATTTT.

This clonotype was counted ten times or more. This sequence joins TRBV5-1 and TRBJ2-5, with D uncertain. The germline V and J ends were trimmed by 0 bases and 3 bases, with 12 bases remaining between them. The germline V gene has CDR1 SGHRS and CDR2 YFSETQ. The CDR3 consists of 15 residues. CDR3 sequence (DNA): TGCGCCAGCAGCTTGGGGAAGGACGGAGAAGAGACCCAGTACTTC. The encoded protein is CASSLGKDGEETQYF. Drawing the rest from reference TRBV5-1 and TRBJ2-5, the complete variable domain is KAGVTQTPRYLIKTRGQQVTLSCSPISGHRSVSWYQQTPGQGLQFLFEYFSETQRNKGNFPGRFSGRQFSNSRSEMNVSTLELGDSALYLCASSLGKDGEETQYFGPGTRLLVL.

This clonotype was recorded a few times. This chain joins TRBV29-1 and TRBJ1-2, with 7 bases matching TRBD1. With 7 bases clipped from V and 6 bases from J, the junction kept 5 bases outside the gene matches. Per the germline V gene, CDR1 is SQVTM and CDR2 is ANQGSEA. The CDR3 runs 11 residues. CDR3 sequence (DNA): TGCAGCGAGAACAGGGGCAATGGCTACACCTTC. Translating it yields CSENRGNGYTF.

This clonotype occurred many times. This rearrangement joins TRBV12-3 or TRBV12-4 to TRBJ1-4; D is unclear. V was pared by 6 bases and J by 6 bases, with 11 bases between. The CDR3 runs 13 residues. Written as DNA, the CDR3 is TGTGCCAGCAGGGACCGGGCGTATGAAAAACTGTTTTTT. Translated: CASRDRAYEKLFF.

The chain combines TRBV19 with TRBJ1-5, with 8 positions matching TRBD1. CDR3 length: 13 amino acids. J gave up 2 bases and V 6 bases, and 0 bases lay outside the gene matches. CDR1 and CDR2 (germline): LNHDA, SQIVND (reference sequence). CDR3 amino acids: CASRTGGNQPQHF. CDR3 nucleotide sequence: TGTGCCAGTAGGACAGGGGGCAATCAGCCCCAGCATTTT.

This clonotype was picked up a small number of times. The chain couples TRBV5-1 to TRBJ1-2; a possible D gene is TRBD1 (5 bases). Trimming cost V 4 bases and J 4 bases, with 14 bases left between them. CDR3 length equals 14 residues. Germline V gives CDR1 SGHRS, CDR2 YFSETQ. The CDR3 DNA follows: TGCGCCAGCAGCCCGTCGACAGTTTTCTATGGCTACACCTTC. It specifies CASSPSTVFYGYTF.

This clonotype was observed at least ten times. The chain recombines TRBV11-2 with TRBJ2-3; unclear D gene. Trimming removed 1 base at V and 3 bases at J, with 2 bases between. The CDR3 is 12 amino acids. The V gene's germline CDR1 is SGHAT and CDR2 FQNNGV. DNA of the CDR3: TGTGCCAGCAGCTTAGTTACAGATACGCAGTATTTT. As protein: CASSLVTDTQYF.

This clonotype was recorded a few times. V and J are TRBV20-1 and TRBJ2-1; D is possibly TRBD1 (5 bases). CDR1 and CDR2 (germline): DFQATT, SNEGSKA (reference sequence). V was clipped by 6 bases and J by 3 bases, with 15 bases between them. There are 14 residues in the CDR3. The CDR3 nucleotides read TGCAGTGCCACCCTAGGGGCGGACTACAATGAGCAGTTCTTC. It specifies CSATLGADYNEQFF.

This clonotype was detected ten times or more. The rearrangement uses TRBV7-9 and TRBJ2-5; D not resolved. This CDR3 comprises 12 residues. V dropped 2 bases and J dropped 5 bases, with 6 bases sitting between them. Germline V gene sequence: CDR1 SEHNR, CDR2 FQNEAQ (reference sequence). In nucleotides, the CDR3 is TGTGCCAGCAGCTTATCGAGGGAGACCCAGTACTTC. Protein sequence: CASSLSRETQYF.

This clonotype has just a few counts. The chain recombines TRBV5-4 with TRBJ2-7; possible D gene TRBD1, 7 bases. The CDR3 has 15 amino acids. Looked up from germline, CDR1 is SGHNT and CDR2 is YYREEE (reference sequence). The V end was cut by 4 bases, the J end by 1 base, with 15 bases between. CDR3 DNA: TGTGCCAGCAGCCAGCAGGGGGGCCCATCCTACGAGCAGTACTTC. Its translation: CASSQQGGPSYEQYF.

The CDR3 here is CASSGGLGRNNEQFF. The CDR3 DNA is TGTGCCAGCAGCGGCGGACTAGGACGGAACAATGAGCAGTTCTTC. The chain employs TRBV14 and TRBJ2-1; TRBD2 matches at 7 bases. V dropped 5 bases and J dropped 5; count of bases not matched to a gene: 9. This CDR3 comprises 15 residues. Germline V gives CDR1 SGHDN, CDR2 FVKESK.